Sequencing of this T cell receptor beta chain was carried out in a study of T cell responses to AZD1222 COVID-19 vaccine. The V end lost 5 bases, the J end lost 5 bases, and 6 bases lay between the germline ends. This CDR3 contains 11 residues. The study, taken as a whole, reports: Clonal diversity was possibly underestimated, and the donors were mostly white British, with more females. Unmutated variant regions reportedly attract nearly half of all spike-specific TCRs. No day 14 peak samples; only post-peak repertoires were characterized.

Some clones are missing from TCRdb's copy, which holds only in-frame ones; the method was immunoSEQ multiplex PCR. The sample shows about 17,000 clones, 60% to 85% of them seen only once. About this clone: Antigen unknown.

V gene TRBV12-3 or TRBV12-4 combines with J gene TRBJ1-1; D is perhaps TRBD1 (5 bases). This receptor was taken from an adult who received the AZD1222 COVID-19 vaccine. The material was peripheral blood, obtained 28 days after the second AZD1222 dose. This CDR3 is CASSRGTEAFF. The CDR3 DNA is TGTGCCAGCAGTCGGGGGACTGAAGCTTTCTTT.